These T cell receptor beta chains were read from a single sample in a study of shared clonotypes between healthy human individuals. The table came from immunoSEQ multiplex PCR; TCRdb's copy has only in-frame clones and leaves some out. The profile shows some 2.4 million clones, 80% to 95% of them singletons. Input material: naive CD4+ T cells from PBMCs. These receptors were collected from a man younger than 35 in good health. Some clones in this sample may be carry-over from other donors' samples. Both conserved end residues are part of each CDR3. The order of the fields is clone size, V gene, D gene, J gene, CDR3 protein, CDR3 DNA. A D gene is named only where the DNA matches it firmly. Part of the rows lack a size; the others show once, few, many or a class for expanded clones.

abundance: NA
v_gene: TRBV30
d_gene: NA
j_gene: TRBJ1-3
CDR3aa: CAWSETRGTGRNTIYF
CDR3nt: TGTGCCTGGAGCGAAACTCGAGGGACGGGGAGAAACACCATATATTTT

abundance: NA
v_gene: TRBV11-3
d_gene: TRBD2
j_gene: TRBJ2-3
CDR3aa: CASSPWPTGLAADTQYF
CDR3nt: TGTGCCAGCAGCCCGTGGCCTACGGGACTAGCAGCAGATACGCAGTATTTT

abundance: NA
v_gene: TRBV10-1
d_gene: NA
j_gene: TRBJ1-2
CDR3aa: CASSESWGYYGYTF
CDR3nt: TGCGCCAGCAGTGAGTCCTGGGGGTACTATGGCTACACCTTC

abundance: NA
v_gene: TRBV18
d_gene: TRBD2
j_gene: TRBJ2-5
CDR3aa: CASSLGSSGTVETQYF
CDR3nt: TGTGCCAGCTCACTTGGGTCTAGCGGGACCGTGGAGACCCAGTACTTC

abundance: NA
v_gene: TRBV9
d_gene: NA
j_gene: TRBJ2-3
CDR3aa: CASSLSPLGTDTQYF
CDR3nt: TGTGCCAGCAGCCTATCCCCCTTGGGCACAGATACGCAGTATTTT

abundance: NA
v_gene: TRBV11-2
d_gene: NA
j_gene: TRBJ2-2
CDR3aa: CASRAVHSNTGELFF
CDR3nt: TGTGCCAGCAGGGCTGTACACTCGAACACCGGGGAGCTGTTTTTT

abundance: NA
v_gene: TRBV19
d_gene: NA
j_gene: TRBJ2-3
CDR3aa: CASSIQYSAGGSSIDTQYF
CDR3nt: TGTGCCAGTAGTATTCAGTATTCGGCCGGGGGATCTTCAATAGATACGCAGTATTTT

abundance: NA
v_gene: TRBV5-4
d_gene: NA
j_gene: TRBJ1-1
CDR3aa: CASSLEAGAEAFF
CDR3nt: TGTGCCAGCAGCTTGGAGGCAGGGGCTGAAGCTTTCTTT

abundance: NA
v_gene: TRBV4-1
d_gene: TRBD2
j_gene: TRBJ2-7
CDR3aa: CASSKGLAGGPAYEQYF
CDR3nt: TGCGCCAGCAGCAAGGGACTAGCGGGAGGGCCGGCCTACGAGCAGTACTTC

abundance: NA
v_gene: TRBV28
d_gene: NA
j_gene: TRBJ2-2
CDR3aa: CASRDLNTGELFF
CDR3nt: TGTGCCAGCCGGGACTTGAACACCGGGGAGCTGTTTTTT

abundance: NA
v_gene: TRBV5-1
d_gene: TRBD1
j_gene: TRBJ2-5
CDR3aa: CASSLGDRGGIETQYF
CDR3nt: TGCGCCAGCAGCCTGGGGGACAGGGGAGGGATTGAGACCCAGTACTTC

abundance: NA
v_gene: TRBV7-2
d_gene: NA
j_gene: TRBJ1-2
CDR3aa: CASSPGPTANYGYTF
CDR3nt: TGTGCCAGCAGCCCGGGCCCCACCGCTAACTATGGCTACACCTTC

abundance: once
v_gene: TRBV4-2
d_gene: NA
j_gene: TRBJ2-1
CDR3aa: CASSQGDEQFF
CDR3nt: TGTGCCAGCAGCCAGGGGGATGAGCAGTTCTTC

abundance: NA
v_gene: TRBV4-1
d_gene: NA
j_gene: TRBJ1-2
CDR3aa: CASSQENQYGYTF
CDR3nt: TGCGCCAGCAGCCAAGAGAATCAGTATGGCTACACCTTC

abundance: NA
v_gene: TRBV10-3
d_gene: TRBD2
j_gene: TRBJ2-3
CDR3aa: CANARGLAGESDTQYF
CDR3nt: TGTGCCAACGCCCGAGGACTAGCGGGAGAATCAGATACGCAGTATTTT

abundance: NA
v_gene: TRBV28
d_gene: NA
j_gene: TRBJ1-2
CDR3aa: CASSSGPTGAYGYTF
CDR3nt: TGTGCCAGCAGTTCGGGCCCGACAGGAGCCTATGGCTACACCTTC

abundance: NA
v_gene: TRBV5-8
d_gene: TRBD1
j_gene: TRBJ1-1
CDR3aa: CASSPWDRGNTEAFF
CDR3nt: TGTGCCAGCAGCCCGTGGGACAGGGGGAACACTGAAGCTTTCTTT

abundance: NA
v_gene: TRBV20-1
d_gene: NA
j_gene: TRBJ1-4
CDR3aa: CSAGGGEKLFF
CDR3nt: TGCAGTGCTGGGGGGGGAGAAAAACTGTTTTTT

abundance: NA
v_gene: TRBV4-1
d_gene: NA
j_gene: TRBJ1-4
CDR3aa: CASSQVGTENEKLFF
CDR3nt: TGCGCCAGCAGCCAAGTTGGTACGGAGAATGAAAAACTGTTTTTT

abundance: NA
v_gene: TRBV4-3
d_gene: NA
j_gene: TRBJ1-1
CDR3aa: CASSQWTEVGTEAFF
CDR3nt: TGCGCCAGCAGCCAATGGACAGAAGTAGGCACTGAAGCTTTCTTT

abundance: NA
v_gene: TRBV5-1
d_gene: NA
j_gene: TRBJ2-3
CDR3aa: CASSLERATDTQYF
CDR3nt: TGCGCCAGCAGCTTGGAACGGGCCACAGATACGCAGTATTTT

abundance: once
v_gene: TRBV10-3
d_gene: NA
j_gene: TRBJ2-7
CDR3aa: CAISASIEQYF
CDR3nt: TGTGCCATCAGTGCAAGTATAGAGCAGTACTTC

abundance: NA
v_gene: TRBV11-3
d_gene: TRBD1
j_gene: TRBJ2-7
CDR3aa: CASSSGTGGVYEQYF
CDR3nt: TGTGCCAGCAGCTCAGGGACAGGGGGAGTCTACGAGCAGTACTTC

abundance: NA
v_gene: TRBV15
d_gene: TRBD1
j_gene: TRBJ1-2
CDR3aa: CATSGTVGGYGYTF
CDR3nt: TGTGCCACCTCCGGGACAGTCGGAGGCTATGGCTACACCTTC

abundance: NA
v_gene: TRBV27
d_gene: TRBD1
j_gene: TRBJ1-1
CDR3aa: CASSSGQANTEAFF
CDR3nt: TGTGCCAGCAGTTCAGGACAGGCCAACACTGAAGCTTTCTTT

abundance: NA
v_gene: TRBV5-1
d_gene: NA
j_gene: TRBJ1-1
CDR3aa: CASSYLRLNTEAFF
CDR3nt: TGCGCCAGCAGCTACCTTCGGCTGAACACTGAAGCTTTCTTT

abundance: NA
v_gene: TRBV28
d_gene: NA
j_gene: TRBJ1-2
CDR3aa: CASSLVAGPYGYTF
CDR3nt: TGTGCCAGCAGTTTAGTGGCGGGACCCTATGGCTACACCTTC

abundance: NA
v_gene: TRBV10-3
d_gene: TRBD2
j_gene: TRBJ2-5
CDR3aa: CAITGGSGEQYF
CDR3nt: TGTGCCATCACCGGCGGGAGCGGGGAGCAGTACTTC

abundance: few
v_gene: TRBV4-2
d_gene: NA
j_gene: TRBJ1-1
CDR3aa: CASSRMNTEAFF
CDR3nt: TGTGCCAGCAGTCGGATGAACACTGAAGCTTTCTTT

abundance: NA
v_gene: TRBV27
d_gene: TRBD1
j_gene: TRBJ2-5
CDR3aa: CASTRWGQGTETQYF
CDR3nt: TGTGCCAGCACCCGATGGGGACAGGGTACGGAGACCCAGTACTTC

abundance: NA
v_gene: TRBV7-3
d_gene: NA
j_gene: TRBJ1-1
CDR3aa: CASSLNSESKAFF
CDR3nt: TGTGCCAGCAGCCTAAATAGTGAATCAAAAGCTTTCTTT

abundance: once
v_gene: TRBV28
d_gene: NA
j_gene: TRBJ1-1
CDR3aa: CASTEYEGRTTEAFF
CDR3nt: TGTGCCAGCACCGAGTATGAGGGGAGGACCACTGAAGCTTTCTTT

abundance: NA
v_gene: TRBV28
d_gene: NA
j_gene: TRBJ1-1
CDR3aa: CASIEGGAEAFF
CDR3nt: TGTGCCAGCATTGAGGGGGGGGCTGAAGCTTTCTTT

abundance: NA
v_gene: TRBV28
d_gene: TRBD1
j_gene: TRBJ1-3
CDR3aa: CASSPGQNTDTIYF
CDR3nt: TGTGCCAGCAGCCCGGGACAGAATACGGACACCATATATTTT

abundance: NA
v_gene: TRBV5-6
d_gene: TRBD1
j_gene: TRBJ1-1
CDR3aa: CASSRGAGTGPAVAFF
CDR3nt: TGTGCCAGCAGCCGGGGGGCTGGGACAGGGCCAGCGGTAGCTTTCTTT

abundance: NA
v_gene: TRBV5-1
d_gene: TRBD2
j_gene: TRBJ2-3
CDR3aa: CASSLAGTSGRPGVDTQYF
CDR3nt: TGCGCCAGCAGCTTGGCCGGGACTAGCGGGAGGCCAGGTGTAGATACGCAGTATTTT

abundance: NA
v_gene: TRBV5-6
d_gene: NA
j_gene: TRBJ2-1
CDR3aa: CASSFGLPSSYNEQFF
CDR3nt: TGTGCCAGCAGCTTTGGGCTGCCAAGCTCCTACAATGAGCAGTTCTTC